The 3 T cell receptor beta chains given below trace back to one sample, sequenced in a study of early T cells in non-severe SARS-CoV-2 infection. In TCRdb, the 5' RACE reads were re-called with MiXCR into one record per CDR3 protein. The sample lists some 90,000 distinct CDR3 sequences, 15% occurring once. Sequencing input: whole blood. These receptors all come from an adult who was a healthcare worker with PCR-confirmed SARS-CoV-2 infection or an uninfected control (not recorded which).

This chain connects TRBV27 to TRBJ1-4; D gene ambiguous. The CDR3 contains 12 residues. Germline values: CDR1 MNHEY, CDR2 SMNVEV (reference sequence). The ends were cut back, 9 bases at V and 13 bases at J, with 18 bases in the middle. The CDR3 DNA reads as TGTGCCAGTGGGCCAGGAGGAAAGATACTGTTTTTT. Protein sequence: CASGPGGKILFF.

This clonotype was counted between two and nine times. The chain is built from TRBV7-2 and TRBJ2-2, with TRBD2 matching 12 bases. V shed 3 bases, J shed 5 bases, and the junction held 10 bases outside the gene matches. The CDR3 is 18 residues long. Germline values: CDR1 SGHTA, CDR2 FQGNSA. The DNA of the CDR3 is TGTGCCAGCAGCTTCGCGTTCCCTAGCGGGAGGGCGACCGGGGAGCTGTTTTTT. Its protein is CASSFAFPSGRATGELFF.

This clonotype was detected only a few times. The chain uses TRBV7-9 and TRBJ2-7; D is possibly TRBD2 (6 bases). CDR3 length: 12 amino acids. The V end lost 10 bases, the J end lost 3 bases, and 13 bases lay between the germline ends. Germline V gene sequence: CDR1 SEHNR, CDR2 FQNEAQ (reference sequence). CDR3 sequence (DNA): TGTGCCACCGCCGGGAGAAACTACGAGCAGTACTTC. Protein product: CATAGRNYEQYF.